This section outlines one T cell receptor beta chain sequence together with its context. These data belong to a study of blood T cell repertoires in COVID-19. Study in general: The samples span acute and convalescent COVID-19 from the United States, Italy and Spain. Nucleic acid was either cDNA or gDNA, and it came from T cells, B-cell-depleted T cells, or PBMCs.

Under the authors' procedure: Estimation of nucleated cell counts was performed using reference gene primer amplification. TCRdb's table, derived via immunoSEQ multiplex PCR, lists solely in-frame clones and lacks some. V, J and clone size reflect that table, while D and trimming were determined from the DNA. The sample carries about 300,000 clones, approximately 86% recorded once. J lost 4 bases, V lost 8 bases, and 5 bases had no gene match. Germline V lookup: CDR1 SNHLY, CDR2 FYNNEI. The length of the CDR3 is 13 residues. Sequenced input: peripheral blood. This chain joins TRBV2 and TRBJ2-1, with 7 bases aligning to TRBD1. This receptor was taken from a man between 65 and 85 years old with acute or convalescent COVID-19. CDR3 coding DNA: TGTGCCAGCGTTCCGGGACAGTACAATGAGCAGTTCTTC. Translation: CASVPGQYNEQFF.